A selection of T cell receptor beta chains follows, all from one sample in a study of cytomegalovirus exposure and HLA in healthy donors. Assay: immunoSEQ multiplex PCR; the TCRdb copy retains only in-frame clones and omits some. Of 120,000 or so clones listed, over 15% were seen once; the top ten hold about 2.6%. The specimen was PBMCs. These receptors came from a female donor in good health and CMV-seropositive. CDR3s include the opening cysteine and the closing phenylalanine or tryptophan. The D gene is left open where the match is weak. Some rows mark clone size as missing; the rest say once, few, many or name a class of expanded clone.

d_call | j_call | v_call | clone_size | cdr3_nt | cdr3_aa
TRBD1 | TRBJ1-2 | TRBV28 | - | TGTGCCAGCAGTCCCCCGCCGGGACAGGGAGGGTGGGGCTATGGCTACACCTTC | CASSPPPGQGGWGYGYTF
TRBD1 | TRBJ2-1 | TRBV6-6 | - | TGTGCCAGCACAGGGGACAGGGTATCGAATGAGCAGTTCTTC | CASTGDRVSNEQFF
- | TRBJ2-7 | TRBV4-2 | - | TGTGCCAGCAGCCAGCCCGGGGACATCGCCTACGAGCAGTACTTC | CASSQPGDIAYEQYF
- | TRBJ1-1 | TRBV19 | - | TGTGCCAGTAGCCAAGAAGGTTGGTCATCCGGGGCTGAAGCTTTCTTT | CASSQEGWSSGAEAFF
- | TRBJ2-7 | TRBV29-1 | - | TGCAGCGGCACTGGGGGTAGCGGAAAGGTCTACGAGCAGTACTTC | CSGTGGSGKVYEQYF
- | TRBJ1-2 | TRBV28 | - | TGTGCCAGCAGTCCCACAGGGTACTATGGCTACACCTTC | CASSPTGYYGYTF
TRBD2 | TRBJ2-7 | TRBV7-2 | few | TGTGCCAGCAGCTACGGACTAGCGGGAGTTCGACACGAGCAGTACTTC | CASSYGLAGVRHEQYF
- | TRBJ1-4 | TRBV7-6 | - | TGTGCCAGCAGCTTAGCGGGGCAGAGAAATGAAAAACTGTTTTTT | CASSLAGQRNEKLFF
TRBD2 | TRBJ2-3 | TRBV5-4 | - | TGTGCCAGCAGCCGGGGACTAGCGGACACAGATACGCAGTATTTT | CASSRGLADTDTQYF
TRBD1 | TRBJ1-1 | TRBV9 | - | TGTGCCAGCACACAGGGGTCCATGAACACTGAAGCTTTCTTT | CASTQGSMNTEAFF
TRBD1 | TRBJ1-5 | TRBV6-6 | few | TGTGCCAGCAGTACGGGACAGGGGGCTCGAGAGCCCCAGCATTTT | CASSTGQGAREPQHF
- | TRBJ2-7 | TRBV28 | few | TGTGCCAGCAGTTTATCGAGGGAGCAGTACTTC | CASSLSREQYF
- | TRBJ2-7 | TRBV6-1 | few | TGTGCCAGCAGTGAAAGGGGCTACGAGCAGTACTTC | CASSERGYEQYF
- | TRBJ2-5 | TRBV5-1 | few | TGCGCCAGCAGCTTTTTTAAGGGGTTCCAAGAGACCCAGTACTTC | CASSFFKGFQETQYF
- | TRBJ2-7 | TRBV5-6 | - | TGTGCCAGCAGCTTGGTTGGCTCAGCCTACGAGCAGTACTTC | CASSLVGSAYEQYF
- | TRBJ1-5 | TRBV9 | few | TGTGCCAGCAGCGTAGACGGAGTTCAGCCCCAGCATTTT | CASSVDGVQPQHF
- | TRBJ2-3 | TRBV27 | - | TGTGCCAGCGCAAGAGGTGTGATCACAGATACGCAGTATTTT | CASARGVITDTQYF
- | TRBJ2-1 | TRBV7-9 | few | TGTGCCAGCAGCTTTCCGGGAACCTACAATGAGCAGTTCTTC | CASSFPGTYNEQFF
- | TRBJ1-4 | TRBV7-9 | few | TGTGCCAGCAGCGCGGGGACCTCAACTAATGAAAAACTGTTTTTT | CASSAGTSTNEKLFF
- | TRBJ2-7 | TRBV7-2 | - | TGTGCCAGCAGCTTAAATCGACCAGGGGCTTACTACGAGCAGTACTTC | CASSLNRPGAYYEQYF
TRBD2 | TRBJ2-7 | TRBV29-1 | - | TGCAGCGTTGTAGCTAGCGGGACCTACGAGCAGTACTTC | CSVVASGTYEQYF
- | TRBJ1-2 | TRBV4-3 | - | TGCGCCAGCAGAGAAGGTACAGCCGTTAACTATGGCTACACCTTC | CASREGTAVNYGYTF
- | TRBJ1-2 | TRBV5-1 | few | TGCGCCAGCAGCTTCTCGGGATTGGAGGGCTACACCTTC | CASSFSGLEGYTF
TRBD2 | TRBJ2-1 | TRBV7-3 | few | TGTGCCAGCAGCGTAGCGGGAGGAACCTACAATGAGCAGTTCTTC | CASSVAGGTYNEQFF
- | TRBJ1-1 | TRBV27 | few | TGTGCCAGCAGTTTGGCAGGGCGGATGAACACTGAAGCTTTCTTT | CASSLAGRMNTEAFF
- | TRBJ1-1 | TRBV5-4 | - | TGTGCCAGCAGCGCCGGGGGGGGCACTGAAGCTTTCTTT | CASSAGGGTEAFF
- | TRBJ1-1 | TRBV28 | - | TGTGCCAGCAGTTTCGGGGGGGTAAGCACTGAAGCTTTCTTT | CASSFGGVSTEAFF
- | TRBJ2-3 | TRBV7-2 | few | TGTGCCAGCAGCCCCGTACGGGAGACTTCTCCGCAGTATTTT | CASSPVRETSPQYF
- | TRBJ1-1 | TRBV15 | few | TGTGCCACCAGCAGAGATAGGAGAACCTCCACTGAAGCTTTCTTT | CATSRDRRTSTEAFF
- | TRBJ2-1 | TRBV7-8 | many | TGTGCCAGCAGATTAGGGCAGGGGCCCAGCAATGAGCAGTTCTTC | CASRLGQGPSNEQFF
- | TRBJ1-1 | TRBV4-1 | - | TGCGCCAGCAGCCAAGAAGGAGCCATGAACACTGAAGCTTTCTTT | CASSQEGAMNTEAFF
TRBD1 | TRBJ2-5 | TRBV2 | - | TGTGCCAGCCGCAACCGGACAGGGAAAGAGACCCAGTACTTC | CASRNRTGKETQYF
TRBD1 | TRBJ1-2 | TRBV5-1 | once | TGCGCCAGCAGCTTGGGTCAGGGGGCTGCATCCTATGGCTACACCTTC | CASSLGQGAASYGYTF
TRBD2 | TRBJ2-7 | TRBV7-6 | few | TGTGCCAGCAGCTTAGAATTTACGGGACTAGCGTTTGAAGACGAGCAGTACTTC | CASSLEFTGLAFEDEQYF
- | TRBJ2-7 | TRBV2 | - | TGTGCCAGCAGTTTAGGGGTTGAGCAGTACTTC | CASSLGVEQYF
TRBD2 | TRBJ2-2 | TRBV4-3 | - | TGCGCCAGCAGCCAAGATATCACGGCGGGGGGCTCCACCGGGGAGCTGTTTTTT | CASSQDITAGGSTGELFF
- | TRBJ1-2 | TRBV20-1 | few | TGCAGTGCTAACAGGGCCTATGGCTACACCTTC | CSANRAYGYTF